Below, 27 T cell receptor beta chains from the same sample are listed, as sequenced in a study of blood T cells in healthy people across ages. Next came a second PCR, run for about 7 to 11 cycles, which used a sample-barcoded 5' primer along with a J-beta primer mix. TCRdb called the 5' RACE reads again in MiXCR, with one record for every CDR3 protein. The sample contains hundreds of thousands of distinct CDR3 sequences, approximately 29% of which appear only once. Sample: blood. The receptors here all came from an elderly woman in good health.

This clonotype was counted only a few times. The chain combines TRBV30 with TRBJ2-4; 11 bases fit TRBD2. Germline-derived CDR1 and CDR2 are GTSNPN and SVGIG (reference sequence). J gave up 13 bases and V 0 bases, and 14 bases lay outside the gene matches. The length of the CDR3 is 16 residues. The CDR3 DNA reads as TGTGCCTGGAGTGTACCCCTAGCGGGGGGCACCAGTACCCAGTACTTC. Residues: CAWSVPLAGGTSTQYF.

This clonotype was counted at least ten times. This rearrangement joins TRBV12-3 or TRBV12-4 to TRBJ2-7; D is unclear. Between the trimmed V and J ends, which lost 5 bases and 6 bases, there was a span of 14 bases. CDR3 length equals 13 residues. CDR3 region: CASSIRYVGEQYF. The CDR3 DNA reads as TGTGCCAGCAGTATACGCTACGTGGGCGAGCAGTACTTC.

V and J are TRBV3-1 and TRBJ1-5; no definite D call. CDR3 length: 13 residues. Germline CDR1 reads LGHDT; CDR2 reads YNNKEL (reference sequence). V shed 0 bases and J shed 7 bases, with 7 bases lying between them. CDR3 protein: CASSQDYRQPQHF. The CDR3 DNA sequence: TGTGCCAGCAGCCAAGATTATCGGCAGCCCCAGCATTTT.

V usage is TRBV15 and J usage is TRBJ2-3, with TRBD1 matching over 7 bases. The V and J ends lost 2 bases and 4 bases, in that order; junction bases with no gene match: 6. The germline CDR1 and CDR2 sequences are LNHNV and YYDKDF (reference sequence). This CDR3 has 15 residues. CDR3 nucleotides: TGTGCCACCAGCAGAAGTCGACAGGGCGCAGATACGCAGTATTTT. This translates into CATSRSRQGADTQYF.

The chain links TRBV7-9 to TRBJ2-5, with a tentative D call TRBD1 (6 bases). With 5 bases removed from V and 5 bases from J, the gap between germline ends came to 15 bases. Germline V lookup: CDR1 SEHNR, CDR2 FQNEAQ (reference sequence). CDR3 length: 14 amino acids. For the CDR3, the DNA is TGTGCCAGCAGCGGGGGCAGGGATTGGGAGACCCAGTACTTC. This sequence encodes CASSGGRDWETQYF.

This clonotype showed up just a few times. The chain has TRBV7-2 and TRBJ2-3; 8 positions match TRBD2. The CDR3 sequence is 16 residues long. Germline trimming cut 0 bases from V and 4 bases from J; bases unmatched to any gene: 6. CDR1 and CDR2 from the germline V gene are SGHTA and FQGNSA. The CDR3 reads CASSLAGLAGADTQYF. The CDR3 DNA sequence: TGTGCCAGCAGCTTAGCCGGACTAGCCGGGGCAGATACGCAGTATTTT.

The chain joins TRBV5-1 to TRBJ2-1, with 8 nucleotides matching TRBD2. This CDR3 is 16 amino acids long. Germline V gene data show CDR1 as SGHRS and CDR2 as YFSETQ. J lost 2 bases, V lost 6 bases, and 10 bases had no gene match. CDR3 nucleotide sequence: TGCGCCAGCACCCTGGGGGGACTAGAGGCCTACAATGAGCAGTTCTTC. Amino acids: CASTLGGLEAYNEQFF.

This clonotype has at least ten counts. This sequence joins TRBV5-1 and TRBJ2-7; a weak D match, TRBD1 (6 bases). Trimming left V 0 bases short and J 3 bases short, with 13 bases between. The CDR3 length is 15 residues. Germline values: CDR1 SGHRS, CDR2 YFSETQ. The CDR3 coding sequence is TGCGCCAGCAGCTTGGAACAGGGAAAGGTCTACGAGCAGTACTTC. It yields the protein CASSLEQGKVYEQYF.

Many counts were recorded for this clonotype. The V call is TRBV12-3 or TRBV12-4, the J call TRBJ2-1; 8 positions match TRBD1. The CDR3 has 15 amino acids. The trim removed 5 bases at V and 8 bases at J, leaving 11 bases unmatched. The CDR3, as DNA: TGTGCCAGCAGTCTCTATGGGACAGGAAAGGATGAGCAGTTCTTC. Translating it yields CASSLYGTGKDEQFF.

This clonotype was counted at least ten times. This rearrangement joins TRBV10-3 to TRBJ1-2; unclear D gene. With 2 bases removed from V and 7 bases from J, the gap between germline ends came to 11 bases. The germline V gene has CDR1 ENHRY and CDR2 SYGVKD. This CDR3 has 13 amino acids. The CDR3 loop reads CAISEGRGGGYTF. The CDR3 DNA follows: TGTGCCATCAGTGAGGGACGGGGAGGTGGCTACACCTTC.

Concerning this clonotype: Since a much larger clone is just one base distant, this may be a read error. The J gene is TRBJ1-2, the V gene TRBV20-1, with D possibly TRBD1 on 5 matching bases. CDR1 is DFQATT, CDR2 SNEGSKA, per germline (reference sequence). The germline V and J ends were trimmed by 1 base and 3 bases, with 12 bases remaining between them. The CDR3 is made up of 14 amino acids. This CDR3 is CSARAGGEDYGYTF. CDR3 nucleotides: TGCAGTGCTAGAGCGGGAGGGGAGGACTATGGCTACACCTTC.

This clonotype appeared many times. A much more abundant neighbour one base away suggests this may be a read error. This sequence joins TRBV10-3 and TRBJ2-1; 9 bases fit TRBD1. V was clipped by 6 bases and J by 12 bases; unmatched bases: 9. This CDR3 is 13 amino acids long. The germline V gene encodes CDR1 ENHRY and CDR2 SYGVKD. CDR3 protein: CAIREGQGGRQFF. CDR3 DNA: TGTGCCATCAGGGAGGGACAGGGTGGACGGCAGTTCTTC.

The gene calls are TRBV7-2 and TRBJ2-5; no reliable D call. This CDR3 comprises 12 residues. Trimming removed 5 bases at V and 5 bases at J, with 9 bases between. CDR1 SGHTA and CDR2 FQGNSA come from the germline V gene. The CDR3 coding sequence is TGTGCCAGCAGCCAATTATCGGAGACCCAGTACTTC. Translated, it gives CASSQLSETQYF.

This clonotype has just one count. A junction boundary mismatches the germline segment, possibly from a read error. The chain carries TRBV7-3 and TRBJ1-2, with unresolved D. The V gene's germline CDR1 is SGHTA and CDR2 FQGTGA. The CDR3 covers 13 residues. The CDR3 DNA reads TGTGCCAACAGCTTATCTGCTAACTATGGCTACACCTTC. It encodes CANSLSANYGYTF.

Worth noting for this clonotype: At one of its ends the junction is not consistent with the germline gene, which may arise from a read error. The chain has TRBV12-5 and TRBJ1-5; D is ambiguous. The CDR3 covers 14 residues. Germline V gives CDR1 LGHNT, CDR2 FRNRAP. The CDR3 spells CAGGLDNNNQPQHF. CDR3 DNA: TGTGCTGGTGGTTTGGATAACAACAATCAGCCCCAGCATTTT.

The CDR3 DNA reads TGTGCCAGCAGCTTAATGGTGGGGTCCCCCTCCTACGAGCAGTACTTC. Translated: CASSLMVGSPSYEQYF. This chain joins TRBV7-2 and TRBJ2-7; no clear D gene. The CDR3 consists of 16 residues. The germline V and J ends were trimmed by 2 bases and 0 bases, with 14 bases remaining between them. CDR1 and CDR2 (germline): SGHTA, FQGNSA.

This clonotype has ten or more counts. The V call is TRBV20-1, the J call TRBJ2-7; 10 bases line up with TRBD1. The CDR3 sequence is 13 residues long. Losses at the gene ends were 3 bases for V and 3 bases for J; bases not matched to a gene: 2. Germline assignment: CDR1 DFQATT and CDR2 SNEGSKA (reference sequence). CDR3 loop: CSARRTGGYEQYF. For the CDR3, the DNA is TGCAGTGCTAGGCGGACAGGGGGCTACGAGCAGTACTTC.

This clonotype has a handful of counts. This chain joins TRBV20-1 and TRBJ1-5; no definite D call. The CDR3 runs 14 residues. Trimming left V 3 bases short and J 6 bases short, with 15 bases between. Germline V CDR1 and CDR2: DFQATT, SNEGSKA (reference sequence). CDR3 residues: CSASPFSRLQPQHF. CDR3 DNA: TGCAGTGCTAGTCCCTTTAGTCGGCTTCAGCCCCAGCATTTT.

This clonotype was detected many times. The V and J genes are TRBV12-3 or TRBV12-4 and TRBJ2-7; the D is unclear. The V end lost 5 bases, the J end lost 4 bases, and 9 bases lay between the germline ends. The CDR3 totals 12 residues. CDR3 region: CASSNEGYEQYF. CDR3 DNA: TGTGCCAGCAGTAACGAAGGATACGAGCAGTACTTC.

The V and J genes are TRBV2 and TRBJ2-5; D is undetermined. Trimming left V 2 bases short and J 5 bases short, with 9 bases between. This CDR3 is built from 13 residues. CDR1 SNHLY and CDR2 FYNNEI come from the germline V gene. The CDR3 bases are TGTGCCAGCAGTGAAAAGGATGGTGAGACCCAGTACTTC. Translating gives CASSEKDGETQYF.

Regarding this clonotype: This sequence may be a read error, since a much larger clone differs from it by one base. Written as DNA, the CDR3 is TGCGCCAGCAGCCAAGAGGGGACCCCGCGCAATGAGCAGTTCTTC. This encodes CASSQEGTPRNEQFF. The genes are TRBV4-1 and TRBJ2-1, with D perhaps TRBD1 or TRBD2 (5 bases each). Germline assignment: CDR1 MGHRA and CDR2 YSYEKL. The germline V and J ends were trimmed by 0 bases and 6 bases, with 12 bases remaining between them. The CDR3 is 15 amino acids.

This chain connects TRBV28 to TRBJ1-2, with D possibly being TRBD1 (5 bases). The CDR3 extends over 12 amino acids. V was pared by 7 bases and J by 7 bases, with 13 bases between. The V gene's germline CDR1 is MDHEN and CDR2 SYDVKM. The CDR3 bases are TGTGCCAGCAATAGGGGCGCGGTTGGCTACACCTTC. Translation gives CASNRGAVGYTF.

V and J are TRBV4-1 and TRBJ1-1; possibly TRBD1 for D (5 bases). Germline CDR1 and CDR2: MGHRA and YSYEKL. V was cut by 0 bases and J by 0 bases, with 14 bases left in between. The CDR3 runs 17 residues. The CDR3 region is CASSQDMQGLVNTEAFF. The DNA of the CDR3 is TGCGCCAGCAGCCAAGATATGCAGGGACTCGTGAACACTGAAGCTTTCTTT.

This clonotype was seen ten or more times. The gene calls are TRBV29-1 and TRBJ2-1; 7 positions match TRBD1. CDR1 is SQVTM, CDR2 ANQGSEA, per germline. V shed 7 bases, J shed 8 bases, and the junction held 5 bases outside the gene matches. The CDR3 has 11 residues. The CDR3 reads CSAYRGDEQFF. The CDR3 coding sequence is TGCAGCGCTTACAGGGGTGATGAGCAGTTCTTC.

This clonotype showed up just once. The chain combines TRBV7-9 with TRBJ1-4; TRBD1 matches 10 bases. Trimming removed 1 base from V and 5 bases from J; junction bases left unmatched: 1. The CDR3 runs 15 residues. Germline V gene data show CDR1 as SEHNR and CDR2 as FQNEAQ (reference sequence). Here the CDR3 DNA reads TGTGCCAGCAGCTTAGTGGGACAGGGGAATGAAAAACTGTTTTTT. Protein sequence: CASSLVGQGNEKLFF.

The genes are TRBV6-5 and TRBJ2-5; D is ambiguous. Looked up from germline, CDR1 is MNHEY and CDR2 is SVGAGI. V was cut by 6 bases and J by 0 bases, with 8 bases left in between. The CDR3 covers 13 residues. CDR3 nucleotide sequence: TGTGCCAGCAGCTGGTCCTACCAAGAGACCCAGTACTTC. Translating gives CASSWSYQETQYF.

The chain combines TRBV7-2 with TRBJ2-7, with 10 bases that match TRBD1. The CDR3 has 15 residues. Germline lookup yields CDR1 SGHTA and CDR2 FQGNSA. J was trimmed by 5 bases and V by 3 bases; bases with no gene match: 7. This CDR3 reads CASSLETGGHNEQYF. In nucleotides, the CDR3 is TGTGCCAGCAGCTTGGAGACAGGGGGCCACAACGAGCAGTACTTC.